The present T cell receptor beta chain was sequenced within a study of CD8+ T cells in alopecia areata. This clone was counted a few times. No antigen is known for it. This CDR3 spans 12 amino acids. Germline V lookup: CDR1 SQVTM, CDR2 ANQGSEA. The ends lost 7 bases at V and 7 bases at J; junction bases unmatched: 6. cDNA serving as the sequencing template came from extracted, reverse transcribed RNA. Assay: immunoSEQ multiplex PCR; the TCRdb copy retains only in-frame clones and omits some. Seen here are roughly 76,000 clones, over 25% observed once, and the top ten hold more than 13%. Treatment defined: oral pan-JAK inhibitor, 5-10 mg twice daily. Study-level points and caveats: Many expanded lesional clones stayed in scalp and blood while on tofacitinib. Scalp clonality decreased significantly with tofacitinib, and so did expanded CD8+ clones among the top 100.

The clonotype originates from a human donor with alopecia areata. The input for sequencing was CD8+ T cells sorted from blood, taken at week 4, from a patient treated with tofacitinib. The chain is built from TRBV29-1 and TRBJ2-1; 8 nucleotides line up with TRBD1. This CDR3 is CSGTGNWNEQFF. In nucleotides, the CDR3 is TGCAGCGGGACAGGGAACTGGAATGAGCAGTTCTTC.